This T cell receptor beta chain was identified in a study of CD8 T cells in Susac syndrome. The RNA, about 0.45 to 1 ug, was put through reverse transcription using random hexamers. Coverage of TCR beta CDR3 amplification by immunoSEQ multiplex PCR extended to 54 Vbeta and 13 Jbeta. TCRdb independently ran MiXCR on the immunoSEQ multiplex PCR reads; one entry per CDR3 protein. The repertoire holds approximately 200,000 distinct CDR3 sequences, with approximately 94% as singletons. The CDR3 consists of 18 residues. V lost 1 base, J lost 1 base, and 5 bases stayed unmatched. Looked up from germline, CDR1 is SGHRS and CDR2 is YFSETQ. TCR beta from blood CD8+ and CD4+ T cells was sequenced. Each multiple sclerosis control was a treatment-naive patient with relapsing-remitting disease that was either stable or active. TEMRA cells were FACS-enriched, while CD8+ and CD4+ T cells were negatively isolated.

This sequence originates from a human donor with multiple sclerosis. Material for sequencing was CD4+ T cells from PBMCs. The chain has TRBV5-1 and TRBJ2-1; 13 nucleotides match TRBD2. CDR3 sequence reads: CASSLQTSGGLSYNEQFF. In DNA form, the CDR3 reads TGCGCCAGCAGCTTGCAGACTAGCGGGGGGCTGTCCTACAATGAGCAGTTCTTC. Full variable domain (outside the CDR3, taken from reference TRBV5-1 and TRBJ2-1): KAGVTQTPRYLIKTRGQQVTLSCSPISGHRSVSWYQQTPGQGLQFLFEYFSETQRNKGNFPGRFSGRQFSNSRSEMNVSTLELGDSALYLCASSLQTSGGLSYNEQFFGPGTRLTVL.